The sequence of this T cell receptor (beta chain) was determined in a study of blood T cell repertoires in COVID-19. Assay: immunoSEQ multiplex PCR; the TCRdb copy retains only in-frame clones and omits some. The sample records around 250,000 clones, 70% to 90% being singletons. The material sequenced was peripheral blood. The receptor was isolated from a man aged 45-60 years with active or convalescent COVID-19.

The CDR3 nucleotides are TGTGCCAGCAGTTTATTCCGGGGAGAATACGAGCAGTACTTC. This encodes CASSLFRGEYEQYF. The rearrangement joins TRBV27 to TRBJ2-7; weak D call: TRBD2 (5 bases). Trimming shortened V by 1 base and J by 4 bases, and 11 bases separated the two germline ends. The CDR3 runs to 14 residues. The germline CDR1 and CDR2 sequences are MNHEY and SMNVEV (reference sequence).